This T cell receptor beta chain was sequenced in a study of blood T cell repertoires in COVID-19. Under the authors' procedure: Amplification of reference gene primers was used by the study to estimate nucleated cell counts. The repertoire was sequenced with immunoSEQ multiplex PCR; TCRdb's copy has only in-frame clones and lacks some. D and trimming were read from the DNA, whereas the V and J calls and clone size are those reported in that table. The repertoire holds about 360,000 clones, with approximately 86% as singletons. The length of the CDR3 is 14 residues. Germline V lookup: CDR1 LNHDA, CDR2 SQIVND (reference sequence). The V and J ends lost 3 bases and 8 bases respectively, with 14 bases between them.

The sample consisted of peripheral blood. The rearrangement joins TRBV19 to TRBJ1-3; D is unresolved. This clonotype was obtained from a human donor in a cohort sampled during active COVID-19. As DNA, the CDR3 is TGTGCCAGTAGTATTCACTTCGGGCGGGACACCATATATTTT. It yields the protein CASSIHFGRDTIYF.